These T cell receptor beta chains were read from a single sample in a study of blood T cell repertoires in COVID-19. Clones were read by immunoSEQ multiplex PCR, and TCRdb kept only the in-frame ones, dropping some. This sample has a few hundred thousand clones, with approximately 86% found just once. The sequenced sample consisted of peripheral blood. The receptors were sampled from a woman of 80 years or more with acute or convalescent COVID-19. Both conserved end residues are part of each CDR3. The D gene is left open where the match is weak. Size tells how often a clone was seen (once, few, many) or the class of an expanded clone, and some rows leave it out.

CDR3nt: TGTGCCAGTAGTAATATTATCGCAGGGACTAACTATGGCTACACCTTC; CDR3aa: CASSNIIAGTNYGYTF; j_gene: TRBJ1-2; v_gene: TRBV19; d_gene: NA; abundance: NA
CDR3nt: TGTGCCAGCAGATCGGGGATCTATCAGCCCCAGCATTTT; CDR3aa: CASRSGIYQPQHF; j_gene: TRBJ1-5; v_gene: TRBV7-2; d_gene: NA; abundance: NA
CDR3nt: TGTGCCAGCAGTAAACAAGGAGCGGGTGGCTACACCTTC; CDR3aa: CASSKQGAGGYTF; j_gene: TRBJ1-2; v_gene: TRBV21-1; d_gene: NA; abundance: few
CDR3nt: TGTGCCAGCAGCTTAGGGACAGGGTTCTCGTATGGCTACACCTTC; CDR3aa: CASSLGTGFSYGYTF; j_gene: TRBJ1-2; v_gene: TRBV7-2; d_gene: TRBD1; abundance: NA
CDR3nt: TGTGCCAGTACCCGGACAGGGTTAAACTATGGCTACACCTTC; CDR3aa: CASTRTGLNYGYTF; j_gene: TRBJ1-2; v_gene: TRBV19; d_gene: TRBD1; abundance: few
CDR3nt: TGCGCCAGCAGCCGCGGACAGGGGCGGTTAGCCGGGGAGCTGTTTTTT; CDR3aa: CASSRGQGRLAGELFF; j_gene: TRBJ2-2; v_gene: TRBV4-3; d_gene: TRBD1; abundance: NA
CDR3nt: TGTGCCAGCAGCCAACAGGGCATCTCCTACGAGCAGTACTTC; CDR3aa: CASSQQGISYEQYF; j_gene: TRBJ2-7; v_gene: TRBV7-9; d_gene: NA; abundance: NA
CDR3nt: TGTGCCAGCAGTGGGGGACTGGGCACTGAAGCTTTCTTT; CDR3aa: CASSGGLGTEAFF; j_gene: TRBJ1-1; v_gene: TRBV25-1; d_gene: NA; abundance: NA
CDR3nt: TGTGCCAGCAGCTTTAGCGGGGGGGCCAGAGAGACCCAGTACTTC; CDR3aa: CASSFSGGARETQYF; j_gene: TRBJ2-5; v_gene: TRBV13; d_gene: TRBD2; abundance: NA
CDR3nt: TGTGCCAGCAGTCTCCTACAGGGCGCCGGGGAGCTGTTTTTT; CDR3aa: CASSLLQGAGELFF; j_gene: TRBJ2-2; v_gene: TRBV2; d_gene: NA; abundance: NA
CDR3nt: TGCAGTGCTAGTCAGCGGGGAGTTCCGGGACAGGGGATCTATGGCTACACCTTC; CDR3aa: CSASQRGVPGQGIYGYTF; j_gene: TRBJ1-2; v_gene: TRBV20-1; d_gene: TRBD1; abundance: NA
CDR3nt: TGTGCCAGCAGCGTAGGCACAGGGGGTTATGGCTACACCTTC; CDR3aa: CASSVGTGGYGYTF; j_gene: TRBJ1-2; v_gene: TRBV9; d_gene: TRBD1; abundance: NA
CDR3nt: TGTGCCAGCTCTGAGGGAGGGACACTCTCCTACAATGAGCAGTTCTTC; CDR3aa: CASSEGGTLSYNEQFF; j_gene: TRBJ2-1; v_gene: TRBV2; d_gene: NA; abundance: NA
CDR3nt: TGCGCCAGCACCTTATGGGGGGGTAGTTATGAAAAACTGTTTTTT; CDR3aa: CASTLWGGSYEKLFF; j_gene: TRBJ1-4; v_gene: TRBV5-1; d_gene: NA; abundance: NA
CDR3nt: TGTGCCAGCAGCTTGGTGCCCAGTTCTCGCGAGCAGTTCTTC; CDR3aa: CASSLVPSSREQFF; j_gene: TRBJ2-1; v_gene: TRBV5-6; d_gene: NA; abundance: NA
CDR3nt: TGCGCCAGCAGCTTGGGGACTTCGTCGGACTATGGCTACACCTTC; CDR3aa: CASSLGTSSDYGYTF; j_gene: TRBJ1-2; v_gene: TRBV5-1; d_gene: NA; abundance: NA
CDR3nt: TGCGCCAGCAGCCCTGGACAGGGACTAACCTTC; CDR3aa: CASSPGQGLTF; j_gene: TRBJ1-2; v_gene: TRBV5-1; d_gene: TRBD1; abundance: NA
CDR3nt: TGTGCCAGCAGTTCCACAGGGACCGCTGAAGCTTTCTTT; CDR3aa: CASSSTGTAEAFF; j_gene: TRBJ1-1; v_gene: TRBV6-5; d_gene: NA; abundance: NA
CDR3nt: TGTGCCAGCAGCGTAGCCCAGCGGGGGTATGGTGAGCAGTTCTTC; CDR3aa: CASSVAQRGYGEQFF; j_gene: TRBJ2-1; v_gene: TRBV9; d_gene: TRBD2; abundance: NA
CDR3nt: TGTGCCAGCAAAGGGGGCTCTGGGGCCAACGTCCTGACTTTC; CDR3aa: CASKGGSGANVLTF; j_gene: TRBJ2-6; v_gene: TRBV7-3; d_gene: NA; abundance: NA
CDR3nt: TGCAGCGTCGCCCGCGGGGGAGAGAGGGAGACCCAGTACTTC; CDR3aa: CSVARGGERETQYF; j_gene: TRBJ2-5; v_gene: TRBV29-1; d_gene: TRBD2; abundance: NA
CDR3nt: TGTGCCAGCAGTTTAATAGCGGGGAACGATTTACACCAAGAGACCCAGTACTTC; CDR3aa: CASSLIAGNDLHQETQYF; j_gene: TRBJ2-5; v_gene: TRBV28; d_gene: TRBD2; abundance: NA
CDR3nt: TGTGCCAGCAGCGTAGCCAGTACTCGACCCACGAGGACCGGGGAGCTGTTTTTT; CDR3aa: CASSVASTRPTRTGELFF; j_gene: TRBJ2-2; v_gene: TRBV9; d_gene: NA; abundance: once
CDR3nt: TGTGCCATCAGCCCGGGAGCTAGCACAGATACGCAGTATTTT; CDR3aa: CAISPGASTDTQYF; j_gene: TRBJ2-3; v_gene: TRBV10-3; d_gene: NA; abundance: NA
CDR3nt: TGCGCCAGCAGCTTGGGGGCTCGGCTAGCGGGGGACAATGAGCAGTTCTTC; CDR3aa: CASSLGARLAGDNEQFF; j_gene: TRBJ2-1; v_gene: TRBV5-1; d_gene: TRBD2; abundance: NA
CDR3nt: TGTGCCAGCAGCCAAGAAAGGTACGGCGGGGTCTATGGCTACACCTTC; CDR3aa: CASSQERYGGVYGYTF; j_gene: TRBJ1-2; v_gene: TRBV3-1/TRBV3-2; d_gene: NA; abundance: NA
CDR3nt: TGTGCCAGCAGCCCCCCGTGGCAGGGGCCACGGGTCGGGGCTTTCTTT; CDR3aa: CASSPPWQGPRVGAFF; j_gene: TRBJ1-1; v_gene: TRBV3-1/TRBV3-2; d_gene: NA; abundance: NA
CDR3nt: TGTGCCAGCTCACCCGGGACAGGGGGCTCTAGCAATCAGCCCCAGCATTTT; CDR3aa: CASSPGTGGSSNQPQHF; j_gene: TRBJ1-5; v_gene: TRBV18; d_gene: TRBD1; abundance: few
CDR3nt: TGTGCCAGCAGCGTAGAAGTTAGCGGGGGGCGGCCCTTGAGGAATGAGCAGTTCTTC; CDR3aa: CASSVEVSGGRPLRNEQFF; j_gene: TRBJ2-1; v_gene: TRBV9; d_gene: TRBD2; abundance: NA
CDR3nt: TGTGCCAGCATTCCACAGGGGCAGAACACTGAAGCTTTCTTT; CDR3aa: CASIPQGQNTEAFF; j_gene: TRBJ1-1; v_gene: TRBV6-5; d_gene: TRBD1; abundance: NA
CDR3nt: TGTGCCAGCAGTTTACTCAGGGAAGGAGGCTACACCTTC; CDR3aa: CASSLLREGGYTF; j_gene: TRBJ1-2; v_gene: TRBV6-2/TRBV6-3; d_gene: NA; abundance: NA
CDR3nt: TGTGCCAGCAGCCTTCAGGGGGACACCATATATTTT; CDR3aa: CASSLQGDTIYF; j_gene: TRBJ1-3; v_gene: TRBV6-6; d_gene: TRBD1; abundance: NA
CDR3nt: TGTGCCAGCAGCACTCGGACAGGGGGCTATTATAATTCACCCCTCCACTTT; CDR3aa: CASSTRTGGYYNSPLHF; j_gene: TRBJ1-6; v_gene: TRBV7-2; d_gene: TRBD1; abundance: NA
CDR3nt: TGTGCTAGCAGCCAGGACAGGAACAATGAGCAGTTCTTC; CDR3aa: CASSQDRNNEQFF; j_gene: TRBJ2-1; v_gene: TRBV7-7; d_gene: TRBD1; abundance: NA
CDR3nt: TGTGCCAGCAGCTTGGCAGGGGGGAACACTGAAGCTTTCTTT; CDR3aa: CASSLAGGNTEAFF; j_gene: TRBJ1-1; v_gene: TRBV5-6; d_gene: TRBD1; abundance: NA
CDR3nt: TGTGCCAGCTTAAGGAGTTGGAATCAGCCCCAGCATTTT; CDR3aa: CASLRSWNQPQHF; j_gene: TRBJ1-5; v_gene: TRBV6-5; d_gene: NA; abundance: NA
CDR3nt: TGCGCCAGCAGCCAACCAGGGCCCTATAATTCACCCCTCCACTTT; CDR3aa: CASSQPGPYNSPLHF; j_gene: TRBJ1-6; v_gene: TRBV4-1; d_gene: NA; abundance: NA
CDR3nt: TGTGCCAGCAGCCCCCGGACAGGCGGGAATAATGAAAAACTGTTTTTT; CDR3aa: CASSPRTGGNNEKLFF; j_gene: TRBJ1-4; v_gene: TRBV9; d_gene: TRBD1; abundance: NA
CDR3nt: TGTGCCAGCAGCTTACCAGCGGGGGGGCCGATTAACACAGATACGCAGTATTTT; CDR3aa: CASSLPAGGPINTDTQYF; j_gene: TRBJ2-3; v_gene: TRBV7-9; d_gene: TRBD2; abundance: NA
CDR3nt: TGTGCCAGCAGCGTAGGTGGACTCCGCAATCAGCCCCAGCATTTT; CDR3aa: CASSVGGLRNQPQHF; j_gene: TRBJ1-5; v_gene: TRBV7-2; d_gene: NA; abundance: NA
CDR3nt: TGTGCCAGCAGTTTGGTAGGGCAGGGCGACGAGCAGTACTTC; CDR3aa: CASSLVGQGDEQYF; j_gene: TRBJ2-7; v_gene: TRBV27; d_gene: NA; abundance: NA